This T cell receptor (beta chain) emerged from a study of blood T cell repertoires in COVID-19. As for the study in general: COVID-19 samples collected from the United States, Italy and Spain covered acute and convalescent phases. PBMCs, B-cell-depleted T cells, or T cells provided the cDNA or gDNA that made up the material.

The V and J ends lost 0 bases and 6 bases respectively, with 12 bases between them. Per the germline V gene, CDR1 is SGHRS and CDR2 is YFSETQ. The CDR3 is 14 residues long. In the authors' methods: Amplified reference gene primers provided the basis for estimating nucleated cell counts. The protocol was immunoSEQ multiplex PCR, while the TCRdb copy is restricted to in-frame clones and leaves out a portion. The D gene and trimming were derived from the DNA, and the V and J assignments and clone size from that table. The table has over 75,000 clones, roughly 90% seen once. This chain joins TRBV5-1 and TRBJ1-1; D gene unclear. Sequencing used peripheral blood. This TCR was recovered from a human donor with active COVID-19. The donor label of this sample is uncertain. The CDR3 region is CASSLEYGVAEAFF. CDR3 sequence (DNA): TGCGCCAGCAGCTTGGAGTACGGTGTGGCTGAAGCTTTCTTT. Full variable domain (outside the CDR3, taken from reference TRBV5-1 and TRBJ1-1): KAGVTQTPRYLIKTRGQQVTLSCSPISGHRSVSWYQQTPGQGLQFLFEYFSETQRNKGNFPGRFSGRQFSNSRSEMNVSTLELGDSALYLCASSLEYGVAEAFFGQGTRLTVV.